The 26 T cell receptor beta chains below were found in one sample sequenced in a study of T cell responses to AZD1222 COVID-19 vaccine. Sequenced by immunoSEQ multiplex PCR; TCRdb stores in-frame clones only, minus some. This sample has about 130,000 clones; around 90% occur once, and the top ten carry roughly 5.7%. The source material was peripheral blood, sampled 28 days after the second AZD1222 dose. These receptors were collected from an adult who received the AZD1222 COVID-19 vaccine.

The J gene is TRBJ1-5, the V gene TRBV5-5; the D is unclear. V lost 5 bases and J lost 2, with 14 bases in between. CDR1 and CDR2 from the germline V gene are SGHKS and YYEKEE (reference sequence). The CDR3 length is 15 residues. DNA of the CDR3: TGTGCCAGCAGTGAGGAGGGTCGGGGCAATCAGCCCCAGCATTTT. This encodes CASSEEGRGNQPQHF.

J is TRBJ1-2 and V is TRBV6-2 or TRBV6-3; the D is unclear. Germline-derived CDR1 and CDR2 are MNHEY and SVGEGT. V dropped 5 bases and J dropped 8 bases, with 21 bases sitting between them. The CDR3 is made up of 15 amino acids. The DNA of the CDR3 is TGTGCCAGCAGTCGTCGACCGGGAAGCATCTGGGGCTACACCTTC. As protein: CASSRRPGSIWGYTF.

As DNA, the CDR3 is TGTGCCAGCAGCCCCCGGGCGGGGCAGCCCCAGCATTTT. Translation gives CASSPRAGQPQHF. V gene TRBV9 combines with J gene TRBJ1-5; no definite D call. The ends were cut back, 4 bases at V and 7 bases at J, with 12 bases in the middle. CDR3 length: 13 residues. Germline V CDR1 and CDR2: SGDLS, YYNGEE.

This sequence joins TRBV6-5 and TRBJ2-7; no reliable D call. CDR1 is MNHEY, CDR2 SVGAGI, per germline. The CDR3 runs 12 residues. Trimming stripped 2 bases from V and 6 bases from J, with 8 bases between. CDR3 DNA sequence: TGTGCCAGCAGTTACGGGGAAAGCGAGCAGTACTTC. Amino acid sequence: CASSYGESEQYF.

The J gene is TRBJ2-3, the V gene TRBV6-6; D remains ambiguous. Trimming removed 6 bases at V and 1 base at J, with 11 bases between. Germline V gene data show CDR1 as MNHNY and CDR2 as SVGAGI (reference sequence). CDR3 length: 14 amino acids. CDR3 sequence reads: CASRTPGRTDTQYF. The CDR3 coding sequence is TGTGCCAGCAGGACGCCGGGCCGCACAGATACGCAGTATTTT.

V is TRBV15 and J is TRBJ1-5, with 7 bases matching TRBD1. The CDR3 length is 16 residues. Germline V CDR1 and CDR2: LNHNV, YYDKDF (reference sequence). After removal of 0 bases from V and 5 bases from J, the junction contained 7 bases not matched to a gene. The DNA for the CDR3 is TGTGCCACCAGCAGAGACGACAGGGACCGAGATCAGCCCCAGCATTTT. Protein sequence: CATSRDDRDRDQPQHF.

CDR3 DNA: TGTGCCAGCAGCCAAGTCCCTAGCAGAGGGAATGAGCAGTTCTTC. The encoded protein is CASSQVPSRGNEQFF. The chain employs TRBV3-1 (or the pseudogene TRBV3-2) and TRBJ2-1; TRBD2 is a possible D gene (5 bases). The V end was cut by 1 base, the J end by 7 bases, with 14 bases between. This CDR3 has 15 residues. Germline loops: CDR1 LGHDT, CDR2 YNNKEL (reference sequence).

The CDR3 nucleotides read TGTGCCAGCAGTTCGTTCCGGGACACCGTTTACGAGCAGTACTTC. This gives the protein CASSSFRDTVYEQYF. J is TRBJ2-7 and V is TRBV28, with D tentatively TRBD1 (6 bases). CDR1 and CDR2 (germline): MDHEN, SYDVKM. This CDR3 spans 15 amino acids. V lost 4 bases and J 4 bases, leaving 17 bases between the germline ends.

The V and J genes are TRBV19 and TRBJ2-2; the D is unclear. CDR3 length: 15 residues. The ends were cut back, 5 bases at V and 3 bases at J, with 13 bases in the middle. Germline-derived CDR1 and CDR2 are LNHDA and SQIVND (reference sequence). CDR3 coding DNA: TGTGCCAGTAGTCCTCCCGGGTCATACACCGGGGAGCTGTTTTTT. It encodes CASSPPGSYTGELFF.

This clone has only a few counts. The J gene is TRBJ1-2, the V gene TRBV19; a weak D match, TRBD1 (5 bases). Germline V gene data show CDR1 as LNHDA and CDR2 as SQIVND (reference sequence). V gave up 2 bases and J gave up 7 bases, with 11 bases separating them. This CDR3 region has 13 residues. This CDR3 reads CASSISGTPGYTF. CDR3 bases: TGTGCCAGTAGTATATCAGGGACCCCTGGCTACACCTTC.

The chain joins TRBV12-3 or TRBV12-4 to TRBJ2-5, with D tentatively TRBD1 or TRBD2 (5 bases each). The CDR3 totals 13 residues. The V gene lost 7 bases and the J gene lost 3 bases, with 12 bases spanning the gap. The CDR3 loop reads CASTFGAEETQYF. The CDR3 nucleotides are TGTGCCAGCACCTTCGGGGCCGAAGAGACCCAGTACTTC.

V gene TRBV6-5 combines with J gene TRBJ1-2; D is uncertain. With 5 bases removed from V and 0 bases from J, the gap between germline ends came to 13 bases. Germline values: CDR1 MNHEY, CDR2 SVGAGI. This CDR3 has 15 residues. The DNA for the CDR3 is TGTGCCAGCAGTCGGAGTGGGTTCACTAACTATGGCTACACCTTC. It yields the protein CASSRSGFTNYGYTF.

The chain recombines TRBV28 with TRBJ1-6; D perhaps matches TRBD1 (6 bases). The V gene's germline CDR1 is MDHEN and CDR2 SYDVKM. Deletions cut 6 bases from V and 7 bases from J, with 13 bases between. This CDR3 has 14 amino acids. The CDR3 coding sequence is TGTGCCAGCAGGGATAACCAGGGGAATTCACCCCTCCACTTT. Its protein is CASRDNQGNSPLHF.

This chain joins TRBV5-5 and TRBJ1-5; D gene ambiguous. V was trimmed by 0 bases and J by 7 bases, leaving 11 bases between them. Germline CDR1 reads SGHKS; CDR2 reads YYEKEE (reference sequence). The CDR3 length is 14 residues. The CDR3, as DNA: TGTGCCAGCAGCTTGGTCCCGGTGGGGCAGCCCCAGCATTTT. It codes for CASSLVPVGQPQHF.

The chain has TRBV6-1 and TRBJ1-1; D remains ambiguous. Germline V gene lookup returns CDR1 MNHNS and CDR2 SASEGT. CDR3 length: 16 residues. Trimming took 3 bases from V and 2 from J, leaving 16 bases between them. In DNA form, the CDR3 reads TGTGCCAGCAGTGACGATGTAAGCGGGCCTAACACTGAAGCTTTCTTT. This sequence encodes CASSDDVSGPNTEAFF.

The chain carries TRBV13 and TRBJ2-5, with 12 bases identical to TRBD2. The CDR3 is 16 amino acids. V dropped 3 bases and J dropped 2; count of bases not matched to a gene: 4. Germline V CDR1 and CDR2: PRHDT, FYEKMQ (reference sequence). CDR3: CASSFRLAGDQETQYF. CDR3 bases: TGTGCCAGCAGCTTTAGACTAGCGGGAGATCAAGAGACCCAGTACTTC. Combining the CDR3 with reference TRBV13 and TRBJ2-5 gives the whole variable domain AAGVIQSPRHLIKEKRETATLKCYPIPRHDTVYWYQQGPGQDPQFLISFYEKMQSDKGSIPDRFSAQQFSDYHSELNMSSLELGDSALYFCASSFRLAGDQETQYFGPGTRLLVL.

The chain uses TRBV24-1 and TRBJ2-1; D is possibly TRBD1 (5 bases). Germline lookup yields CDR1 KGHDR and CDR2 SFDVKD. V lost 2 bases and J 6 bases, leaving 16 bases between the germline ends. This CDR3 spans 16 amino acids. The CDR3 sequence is CATSDWAGNSGNEQFF. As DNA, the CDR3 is TGTGCCACCAGTGATTGGGCAGGGAATTCGGGCAATGAGCAGTTCTTC.

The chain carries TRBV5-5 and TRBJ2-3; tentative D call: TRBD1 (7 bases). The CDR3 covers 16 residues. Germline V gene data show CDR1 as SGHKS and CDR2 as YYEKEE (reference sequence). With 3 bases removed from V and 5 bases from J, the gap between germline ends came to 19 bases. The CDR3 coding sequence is TGTGCCAGCAGCTCGGCCCCTCGACAGGGAGGAGATACGCAGTATTTT. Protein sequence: CASSSAPRQGGDTQYF. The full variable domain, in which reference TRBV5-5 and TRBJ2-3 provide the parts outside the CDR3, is DAGVTQSPTHLIKTRGQQVTLRCSPISGHKSVSWYQQVLGQGPQFIFQYYEKEERGRGNFPDRFSARQFPNYSSELNVNALLLGDSALYLCASSSAPRQGGDTQYFGPGTRLTVL.

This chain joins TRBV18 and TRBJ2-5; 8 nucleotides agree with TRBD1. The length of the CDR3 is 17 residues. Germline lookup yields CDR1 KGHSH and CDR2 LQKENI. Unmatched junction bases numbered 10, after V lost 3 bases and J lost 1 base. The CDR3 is CASSPKGDRSFQETQYF. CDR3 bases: TGTGCCAGCTCACCGAAAGGGGACAGGAGTTTCCAAGAGACCCAGTACTTC.

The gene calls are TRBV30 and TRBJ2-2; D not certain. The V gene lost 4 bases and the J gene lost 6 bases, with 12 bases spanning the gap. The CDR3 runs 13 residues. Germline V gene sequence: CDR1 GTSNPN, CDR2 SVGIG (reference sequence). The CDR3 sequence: CAWKVFEPGELFF. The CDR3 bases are TGTGCCTGGAAAGTTTTCGAACCCGGGGAGCTGTTTTTT.

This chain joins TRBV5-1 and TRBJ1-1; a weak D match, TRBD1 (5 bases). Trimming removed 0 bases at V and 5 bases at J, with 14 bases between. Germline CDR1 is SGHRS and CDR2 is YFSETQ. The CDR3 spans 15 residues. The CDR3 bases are TGCGCCAGCAGCTTGGGCGGGACCGGGGGGACTGAAGCTTTCTTT. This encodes CASSLGGTGGTEAFF.

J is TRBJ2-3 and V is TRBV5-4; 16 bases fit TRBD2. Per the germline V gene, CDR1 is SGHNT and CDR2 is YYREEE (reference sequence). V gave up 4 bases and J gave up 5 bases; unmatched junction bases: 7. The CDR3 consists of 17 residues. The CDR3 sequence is CASSVGLAGGPGDTQYF. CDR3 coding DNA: TGTGCCAGCAGCGTGGGACTAGCGGGGGGGCCGGGAGATACGCAGTATTTT.

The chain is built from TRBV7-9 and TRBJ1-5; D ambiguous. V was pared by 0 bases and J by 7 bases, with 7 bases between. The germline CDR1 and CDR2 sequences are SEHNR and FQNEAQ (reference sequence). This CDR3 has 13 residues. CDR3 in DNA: TGTGCCAGCAGCTTAGCGTTGGAACAGCCCCAGCATTTT. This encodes CASSLALEQPQHF. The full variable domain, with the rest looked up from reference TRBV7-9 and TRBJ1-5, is DTGVSQNPRHKITKRGQNVTFRCDPISEHNRLYWYRQTLGQGPEFLTYFQNEAQLEKSRLLSDRFSAERPKGSFSTLEIQRTEQGDSAMYLCASSLALEQPQHFGDGTRLSIL.

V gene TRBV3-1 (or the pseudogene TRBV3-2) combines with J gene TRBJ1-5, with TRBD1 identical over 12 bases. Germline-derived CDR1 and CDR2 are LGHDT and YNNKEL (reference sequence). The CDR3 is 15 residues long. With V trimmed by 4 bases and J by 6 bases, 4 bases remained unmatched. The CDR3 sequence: CASSPGTGGFQPQHF. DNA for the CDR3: TGTGCCAGCAGCCCCGGGACAGGGGGCTTTCAGCCCCAGCATTTT.

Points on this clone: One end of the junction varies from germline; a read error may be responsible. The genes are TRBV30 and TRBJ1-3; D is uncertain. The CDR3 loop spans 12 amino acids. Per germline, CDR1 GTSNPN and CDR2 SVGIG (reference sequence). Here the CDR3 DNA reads TGTGCCTGGAGTCTAGGACTACCGAATATATTTTTT. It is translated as CAWSLGLPNIFF.

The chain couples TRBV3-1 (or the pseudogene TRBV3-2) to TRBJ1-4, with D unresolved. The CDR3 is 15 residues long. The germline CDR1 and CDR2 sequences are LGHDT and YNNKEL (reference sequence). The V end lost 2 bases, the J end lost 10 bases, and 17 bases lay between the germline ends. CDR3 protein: CASSQLANIPGKLFF. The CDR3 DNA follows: TGTGCCAGCAGCCAACTCGCAAATATCCCCGGAAAACTGTTTTTT.